In its sample, the clone carrying this T cell receptor (beta chain) was seen many times. Primers used in a second PCR of about 6 to 11 cycles were a sample-barcoded 5' primer and a J-beta primer mix. Using its own MiXCR run on the 5' RACE reads, TCRdb lists one record per CDR3 protein. The sample has about 1,500,000 distinct CDR3 sequences, under 30% seen once. The data originate from a study of blood T cells in healthy people across ages. The V and J ends lost 3 bases and 8 bases, in that order; junction bases with no gene match: 3. Germline CDR1 is MGHRA and CDR2 is YSYEKL. The CDR3 covers 14 residues. Donors ranged from roughly 6 to 100 years old and were healthy Caucasians in Russia.

Sequencing was carried out using blood. The J gene is TRBJ2-1, the V gene TRBV4-1, with 11 bases aligning to TRBD2. This sequence originates from a woman in her 30s in good health. The CDR3 DNA reads TGCGCCAGCAGCCATAGCGGGAGGGGAGATGAGCAGTTCTTC. As protein: CASSHSGRGDEQFF.